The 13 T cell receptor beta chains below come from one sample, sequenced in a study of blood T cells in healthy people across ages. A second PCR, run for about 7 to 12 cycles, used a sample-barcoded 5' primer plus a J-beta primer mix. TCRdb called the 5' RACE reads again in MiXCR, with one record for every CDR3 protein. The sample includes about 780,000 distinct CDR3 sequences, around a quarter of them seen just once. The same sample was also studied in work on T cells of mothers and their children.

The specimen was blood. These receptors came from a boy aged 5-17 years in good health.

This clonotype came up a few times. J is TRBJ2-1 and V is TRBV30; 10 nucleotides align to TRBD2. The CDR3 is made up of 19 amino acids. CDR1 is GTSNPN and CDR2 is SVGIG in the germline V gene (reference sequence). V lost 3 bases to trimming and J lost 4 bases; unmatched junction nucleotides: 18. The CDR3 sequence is CAWSALGQRGGLKYNEQFF. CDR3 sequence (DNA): TGTGCCTGGAGCGCCCTGGGGCAGCGGGGGGGCCTAAAGTACAATGAGCAGTTCTTC.

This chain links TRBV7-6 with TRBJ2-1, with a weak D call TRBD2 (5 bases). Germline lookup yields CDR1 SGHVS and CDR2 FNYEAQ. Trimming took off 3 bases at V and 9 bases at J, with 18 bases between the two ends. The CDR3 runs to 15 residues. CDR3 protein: CASSLTYATEGEQFF. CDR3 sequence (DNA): TGTGCCAGCAGCTTGACCTACGCTACCGAGGGTGAGCAGTTCTTC.

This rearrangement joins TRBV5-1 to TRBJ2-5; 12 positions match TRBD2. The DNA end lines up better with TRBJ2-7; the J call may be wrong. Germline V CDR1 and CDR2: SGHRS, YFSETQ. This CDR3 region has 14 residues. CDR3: CASKTSGGPYEQYF. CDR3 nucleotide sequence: TGCGCCAGCAAGACTAGCGGGGGACCCTACGAGCAGTACTTC.

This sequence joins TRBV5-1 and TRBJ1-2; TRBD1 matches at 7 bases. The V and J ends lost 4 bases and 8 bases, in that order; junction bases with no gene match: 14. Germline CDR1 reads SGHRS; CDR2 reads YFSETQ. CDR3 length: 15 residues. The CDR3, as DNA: TGCGCCAGCAGCCCAAACACCCTGACAGGGACCGGCTACACCTTC. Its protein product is CASSPNTLTGTGYTF.

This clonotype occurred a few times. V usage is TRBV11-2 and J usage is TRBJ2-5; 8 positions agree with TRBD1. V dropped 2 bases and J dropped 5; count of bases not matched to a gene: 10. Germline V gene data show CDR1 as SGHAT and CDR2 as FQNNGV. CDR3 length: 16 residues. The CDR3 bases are TGTGCCAGCAGCTTATCCCTGGACAGGGACAGGGAGACCCAGTACTTC. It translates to CASSLSLDRDRETQYF.

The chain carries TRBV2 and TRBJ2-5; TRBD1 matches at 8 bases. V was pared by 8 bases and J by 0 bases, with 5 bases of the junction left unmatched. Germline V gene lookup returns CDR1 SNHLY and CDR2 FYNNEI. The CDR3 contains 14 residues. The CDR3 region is CASAGTGYQETQYF. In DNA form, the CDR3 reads TGTGCCAGCGCCGGGACAGGTTACCAAGAGACCCAGTACTTC.

The CDR3, as DNA: TGCAGTGCTAACCCTCGGCCACAGGGAGCTGTCACTGAAGCTTTCTTT. Translated, it gives CSANPRPQGAVTEAFF. The chain uses TRBV20-1 and TRBJ1-1; tentatively, D is TRBD1 (6 bases). V lost 4 bases, J lost 4 bases, and 22 bases lay in between. CDR1 is DFQATT, CDR2 SNEGSKA, per germline (reference sequence). The CDR3 has 16 residues.

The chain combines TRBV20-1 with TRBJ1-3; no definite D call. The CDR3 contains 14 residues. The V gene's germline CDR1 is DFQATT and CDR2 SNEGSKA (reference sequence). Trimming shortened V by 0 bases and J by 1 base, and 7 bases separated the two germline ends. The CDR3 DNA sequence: TGCAGTGCTAGAGATCCGGCGTCTGGAAACACCATATATTTT. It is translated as CSARDPASGNTIYF.

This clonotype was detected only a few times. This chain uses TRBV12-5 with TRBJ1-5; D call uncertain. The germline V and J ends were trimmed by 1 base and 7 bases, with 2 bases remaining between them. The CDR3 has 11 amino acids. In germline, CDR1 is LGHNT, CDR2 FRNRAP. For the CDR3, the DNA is TGTGCTAGTGGTTTGGAACAGCCCCAGCATTTT. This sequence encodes CASGLEQPQHF.

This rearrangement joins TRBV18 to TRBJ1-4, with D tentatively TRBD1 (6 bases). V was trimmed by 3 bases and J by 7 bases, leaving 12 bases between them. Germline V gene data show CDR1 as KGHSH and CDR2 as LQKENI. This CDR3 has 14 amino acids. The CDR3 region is CASSPRQDLEKLFF. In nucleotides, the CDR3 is TGTGCCAGCTCACCGAGACAGGACCTTGAAAAACTGTTTTTT. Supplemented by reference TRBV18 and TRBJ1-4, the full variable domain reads NAGVMQNPRHLVRRRGQEARLRCSPMKGHSHVYWYRQLPEEGLKFMVYLQKENIIDESGMPKERFSAEFPKEGPSILRIQQVVRGDSAAYFCASSPRQDLEKLFFGSGTQLSVL.

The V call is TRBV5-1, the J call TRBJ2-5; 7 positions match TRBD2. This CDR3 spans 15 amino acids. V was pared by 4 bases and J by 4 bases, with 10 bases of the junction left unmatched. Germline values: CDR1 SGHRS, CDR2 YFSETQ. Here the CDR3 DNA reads TGCGCCAGCAGCAAAAGCTCATCTAGCGGAGAGACCCAGTACTTC. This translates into CASSKSSSSGETQYF.

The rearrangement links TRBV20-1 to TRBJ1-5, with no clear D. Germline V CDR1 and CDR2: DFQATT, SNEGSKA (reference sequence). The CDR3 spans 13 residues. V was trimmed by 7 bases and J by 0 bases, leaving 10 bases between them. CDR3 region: CSVQRSSNQPQHF. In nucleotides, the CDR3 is TGCAGTGTCCAGCGTAGTAGCAATCAGCCCCAGCATTTT.

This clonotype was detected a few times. The CDR3 DNA follows: TGTGCCAGTAGGGGAGAGACTAGGGGATACAATGAGCAGTTCTTC. Protein product: CASRGETRGYNEQFF. The chain couples TRBV19 to TRBJ2-1; possibly TRBD2 for D (6 bases). The germline gives CDR1 LNHDA, CDR2 SQIVND (reference sequence). The V and J ends lost 6 bases and 4 bases respectively, with 16 bases between them. The CDR3 runs to 15 residues.